The 8 T cell receptor beta chains below come from one sample, sequenced in a study of metastatic and nonmetastatic thyroid tumors. Patients underwent thyroid surgery, and none had received any treatment before it. Using MiXCR, TCRdb re-called clones from the PCR reads. The sample contains 45,000 to 65,000 clones, approximately 19% of which appear only once. Sample: blood. All receptors derive from a female donor with papillary thyroid cancer or a benign thyroid nodule (not recorded which). Some clones in this sample may be carry-over from other donors' samples.

This clone appeared many times. The V call is TRBV7-3, the J call TRBJ2-3, with no clear D. V was trimmed by 4 bases and J by 0 bases, leaving 8 bases between them. The CDR3 is 14 residues long. Germline CDR1 is SGHTA and CDR2 is FQGTGA. The CDR3: CASSSSPSTDTQYF. DNA of the CDR3: TGTGCCAGCAGCTCAAGCCCTAGCACAGATACGCAGTATTTT.

A few counts support this clone. The rearrangement joins TRBV4-2 to TRBJ2-3; weak D call: TRBD2 (5 bases). This CDR3 spans 16 amino acids. CDR1 is LGHNA, CDR2 YNFKEQ, per germline. V gave up 6 bases and J gave up 1 base, with 17 bases separating them. The CDR3 DNA sequence: TGTGCCAGCAGACACCTCTCACTAGTAGGCACAGATACGCAGTATTTT. Translating it yields CASRHLSLVGTDTQYF.

This clone was counted many times. The sample contains more than one DNA sequence encoding this CDR3. This chain joins TRBV15 and TRBJ2-3; the D gene could be TRBD1 or TRBD2 (5 bases each). This CDR3 comprises 14 residues. V shed 0 bases and J shed 7 bases, with 11 bases lying between them. CDR1 and CDR2 from the germline V gene are LNHNV and YYDKDF (reference sequence). The CDR3 region has the DNA TGTGCCACCAGCAGAGATTCCCCGGGACATACGCAGTATTTT. Translated: CATSRDSPGHTQYF.

This clone has more than one count but fewer than ten. The chain combines TRBV6-1 with TRBJ1-5; no clear D gene. The V end was cut by 0 bases, the J end by 6 bases, with 12 bases between. The CDR3 length is 15 residues. Germline loops: CDR1 MNHNS, CDR2 SASEGT. The CDR3 DNA sequence: TGTGCCAGCAGTGAAGCGTATAGGTGGCTTCAGCCCCAGCATTTT. Its translation is CASSEAYRWLQPQHF.

The genes are TRBV7-2 and TRBJ2-1; 7 positions match TRBD2. J gave up 8 bases and V 4 bases, and 14 bases lay outside the gene matches. Germline CDR1 reads SGHTA; CDR2 reads FQGNSA. The CDR3 length is 16 residues. The CDR3 reads CASSSAGEGGIDEQFF. DNA for the CDR3: TGTGCCAGCAGCTCCGCCGGGGAGGGAGGGATAGATGAGCAGTTCTTC.

The chain carries TRBV30 and TRBJ2-1, with D tentatively TRBD1 or TRBD2 (5 bases each). CDR3 length: 14 residues. Germline lookup yields CDR1 GTSNPN and CDR2 SVGIG (reference sequence). Trimming pared 0 bases from V and 0 bases from J, leaving 6 bases between. The CDR3 sequence: CAWSVGDSYNEQFF. CDR3 DNA sequence: TGTGCCTGGAGTGTGGGGGACTCCTACAATGAGCAGTTCTTC.

By share, this clone counts as medium-sized. The chain is built from TRBV6-2 or TRBV6-3 and TRBJ2-7, with D tentatively TRBD1 (6 bases). The V and J ends lost 10 bases and 3 bases respectively, with 10 bases between them. CDR1 and CDR2 from the germline V gene are MNHEY and SVGEGT. CDR3 size: 11 residues. The CDR3 DNA is TGTGCCACCGGACAGAGCTACGAGCAGTACTTC. It translates to CATGQSYEQYF.

The V gene is TRBV6-1, the J gene TRBJ2-7, with D unresolved. From germline, CDR1 is MNHNS and CDR2 SASEGT. V lost 2 bases and J lost 6, with 5 bases in between. This CDR3 is built from 11 residues. In nucleotides, the CDR3 is TGTGCCAGCAGTGAAACCCTCGAGCAGTACTTC. Protein sequence: CASSETLEQYF.